The TCR beta chain under discussion was sequenced for a study of shared clonotypes between healthy human individuals. Study-wide results and limits: Clonotype sharing among donors was expected to depend on sequencing depth. Clonotypes not shared had lower generation probabilities than those common to all four donors. When naive CD4 clonotypes were compared across several donors, around 5% were shared.

The study separated CD4+ cells into CD45RA+ naive and CD45RA-negative memory subsets. The table came from immunoSEQ multiplex PCR; TCRdb's copy has only in-frame clones and leaves some out. This table has about 1.5 million clones, 98% appearing once. About this clone: The antigen is not known.

V shed 8 bases, J shed 0 bases, and the junction held 3 bases outside the gene matches. Looked up from germline, CDR1 is ENHRY and CDR2 is SYGVKD. This CDR3 is 14 amino acids long. The V call is TRBV10-3, the J call TRBJ2-2; 7 bases map to TRBD2. The sample taken for sequencing was naive CD4+ T cells sorted from blood. The subset denotes: CD45RA+ positively selected. This TCR came from a man aged 30-40 years in good health. The DNA of the CDR3 is TGTGCCATCTGGGGGGGTCCGAACACCGGGGAGCTGTTTTTT. This codes for CAIWGGPNTGELFF.